One TCR beta chain is described in this entry. This entry belongs to a study of T cells after yellow fever vaccination. Study background: With SMART-Seq v4 Ultra Low Input, the fractions containing low cell numbers were prepared.

TCRdb passed the 5' RACE reads through MiXCR, listing each CDR3 protein once. The sample carries around 300,000 distinct CDR3 sequences, roughly 3.9% recorded once. The CDR3 loop spans 18 amino acids. V lost 0 bases to trimming and J lost 0 bases, with 16 bases between them. Germline-derived CDR1 and CDR2 are SGHTA and FQGTGA. The specimen was PBMCs, collected 5 days after the yellow fever booster vaccination. This chain connects TRBV7-3 to TRBJ2-3; the D gene is possibly TRBD2 (6 bases). This clonotype was sampled from a man younger than 30 who received the YFV17D yellow fever vaccine. CDR3 in DNA: TGTGCCAGCAGCTTAACGATGGGGTTAGCGGCTAGCACAGATACGCAGTATTTT. Translated: CASSLTMGLAASTDTQYF.